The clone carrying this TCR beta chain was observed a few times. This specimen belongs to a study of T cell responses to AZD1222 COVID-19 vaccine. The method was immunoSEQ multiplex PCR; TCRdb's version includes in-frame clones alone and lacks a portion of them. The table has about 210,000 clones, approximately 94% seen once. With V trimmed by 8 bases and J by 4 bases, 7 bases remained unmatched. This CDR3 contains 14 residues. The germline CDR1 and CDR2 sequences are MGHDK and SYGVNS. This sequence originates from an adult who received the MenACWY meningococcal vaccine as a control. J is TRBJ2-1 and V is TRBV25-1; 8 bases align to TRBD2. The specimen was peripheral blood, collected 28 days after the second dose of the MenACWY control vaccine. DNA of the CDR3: TGTGCCAGCTCGGGGGGGGCCGTATACAATGAGCAGTTCTTC. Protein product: CASSGGAVYNEQFF.